This passage covers 18 T cell receptor beta chains from one sample sequenced in a study of cytomegalovirus exposure and HLA in healthy donors. Repertoires were generated with immunoSEQ multiplex PCR, while TCRdb's copy carries only in-frame clones and drops some. The sample includes 200,000 or so clones, less than 85% of them seen just once. Sequenced material: PBMCs. The receptors originated from a young woman in good health and CMV-seronegative.

The chain has TRBV6-1 and TRBJ2-4; the match to TRBD2 covers 7 bases. The germline V gene has CDR1 MNHNS and CDR2 SASEGT. This CDR3 has 18 residues. Losses at the gene ends were 2 bases for V and 2 bases for J; bases not matched to a gene: 12. The DNA for the CDR3 is TGTGCCAGCAGTGAAAGGTCAGGGAGGGAGGGGACCAAAAACATTCAGTACTTC. Its translation: CASSERSGREGTKNIQYF.

V is TRBV6-1 and J is TRBJ1-2; TRBD1 matches 7 bases. The CDR3 is 13 amino acids. Trimming at V came to 10 bases and at J to 3 bases, leaving 8 bases not matched to a gene. From germline, CDR1 is MNHNS and CDR2 SASEGT. The DNA of the CDR3 is TGTGCCACTTCACCGGGACAGTACTATGGCTACACCTTC. Its translation is CATSPGQYYGYTF.

The V and J genes are TRBV7-9 and TRBJ2-7, with D possibly TRBD1 on 6 matching bases. This CDR3 is 14 amino acids long. Germline loops: CDR1 SEHNR, CDR2 FQNEAQ (reference sequence). The V end was cut by 5 bases, the J end by 7 bases, with 18 bases between. This CDR3 is CASSGQPMTGEQYF. The CDR3 region has the DNA TGTGCCAGCAGCGGACAGCCTATGACGGGAGAGCAGTACTTC.

The chain is built from TRBV9 and TRBJ1-2, with a tentative D call TRBD1 (5 bases). The CDR3 is 13 amino acids. Germline V lookup: CDR1 SGDLS, CDR2 YYNGEE. Trimming removed 4 bases from V and 8 bases from J, with 15 bases in between. The CDR3 loop is CASSPRTWGGYTF. DNA of the CDR3: TGTGCCAGCAGCCCACGGACTTGGGGGGGCTACACCTTC.

V and J are TRBV30 and TRBJ1-5; D is ambiguous. This CDR3 contains 15 residues. Deletions cut 0 bases from V and 0 bases from J, with 9 bases between. CDR1 GTSNPN and CDR2 SVGIG come from the germline V gene (reference sequence). CDR3 bases: TGTGCCTGGAGTGTTCAAGGGCTTAGCAATCAGCCCCAGCATTTT. This translates into CAWSVQGLSNQPQHF.

V gene TRBV6-6 combines with J gene TRBJ1-2, with 9 bases identical to TRBD1. V trimming: 4 bases; J trimming: 8 bases; junction bases outside the gene matches: 5. The length of the CDR3 is 13 residues. Per the germline V gene, CDR1 is MNHNY and CDR2 is SVGAGI (reference sequence). As DNA, the CDR3 is TGTGCCAGCAGTTCCGGGACAGGGTTGGGCTACACCTTC. It codes for CASSSGTGLGYTF.

V and J are TRBV2 and TRBJ2-2, with D unclear. Germline loops: CDR1 SNHLY, CDR2 FYNNEI. CDR3 length: 16 residues. V was clipped by 2 bases and J by 2 bases, with 12 bases between them. The CDR3 loop reads CASSESRLLNTGELFF. Written as DNA, the CDR3 is TGTGCCAGCAGTGAATCGCGCCTCCTTAACACCGGGGAGCTGTTTTTT.

This clone appeared a single time. The chain carries TRBV28 and TRBJ1-5; the D is unclear. Germline-derived CDR1 and CDR2 are MDHEN and SYDVKM. This CDR3 has 14 amino acids. Trimming removed 6 bases at V and 0 bases at J, with 9 bases between. CDR3 coding DNA: TGTGCCAGCAGGACGGGGTATAGCAATCAGCCCCAGCATTTT. This gives the protein CASRTGYSNQPQHF.

V gene TRBV5-1 combines with J gene TRBJ2-7, with 8 nucleotides matching TRBD1. This CDR3 is built from 15 residues. Looked up from germline, CDR1 is SGHRS and CDR2 is YFSETQ. V lost 4 bases, J lost 1 base, and 7 bases stayed unmatched. The CDR3 spells CASSARTGRSYEQYF. The CDR3, as DNA: TGCGCCAGCAGCGCCAGGACAGGGCGATCCTACGAGCAGTACTTC.

The V gene is TRBV25-1, the J gene TRBJ2-2; 9 nucleotides line up with TRBD1. Germline CDR1 and CDR2: MGHDK and SYGVNS. The CDR3 sequence is 17 residues long. The V segment lost 7 bases and the J segment 4 bases; nucleotides outside the gene matches: 13. CDR3 sequence (DNA): TGTGCCAGCACCGAACTTTCCGGGACAGGGACCACCGGGGAGCTGTTTTTT. Encoded protein: CASTELSGTGTTGELFF.

In DNA form, the CDR3 reads TGTGCCTGGAGTGTAGCCGAGACCTACGAGCAGTACTTC. Its translation is CAWSVAETYEQYF. The rearrangement joins TRBV30 to TRBJ2-7; D gene ambiguous. With 0 bases removed from V and 2 bases from J, the gap between germline ends came to 8 bases. This CDR3 is built from 13 residues. The V gene's germline CDR1 is GTSNPN and CDR2 SVGIG (reference sequence).

The rearrangement uses TRBV6-1 and TRBJ2-5; the D gene is possibly TRBD2 (5 bases). CDR1 and CDR2 (germline): MNHNS, SASEGT. The ends were cut back, 0 bases at V and 5 bases at J, with 13 bases in the middle. The CDR3 consists of 15 residues. This CDR3 is CASSEAGVVSETQYF. The CDR3 nucleotides read TGTGCCAGCAGTGAAGCGGGAGTGGTTTCGGAGACCCAGTACTTC.

The genes are TRBV4-1 and TRBJ2-1; 7 positions match TRBD1. This CDR3 spans 14 amino acids. Per the germline V gene, CDR1 is MGHRA and CDR2 is YSYEKL. The ends lost 2 bases at V and 6 bases at J; junction bases unmatched: 4. The CDR3 protein is CASSQHNRGNEQFF. The CDR3 DNA follows: TGCGCCAGCAGCCAACACAACAGGGGCAATGAGCAGTTCTTC.

The J gene is TRBJ1-2, the V gene TRBV9; D is uncertain. CDR3 length: 14 amino acids. V was shortened by 2 bases and J by 1 base, with 9 bases between the two germline ends. Germline V gives CDR1 SGDLS, CDR2 YYNGEE. The CDR3: CASSVWTVNYGYTF. The CDR3 DNA follows: TGTGCCAGCAGCGTCTGGACGGTTAACTATGGCTACACCTTC.

The genes are TRBV29-1 and TRBJ2-7, with D perhaps being TRBD1 or TRBD2 (5 bases each). Germline assignment: CDR1 SQVTM and CDR2 ANQGSEA. The V end lost 6 bases, the J end lost 6 bases, and 12 bases lay between the germline ends. The CDR3 spans 11 residues. The CDR3 DNA sequence: TGCAGCGTGGCCCCCGGGGCCGAGCAGTACTTC. Protein product: CSVAPGAEQYF.

J is TRBJ1-5 and V is TRBV5-8; TRBD1 might be the D (5 bases). Germline V gene lookup returns CDR1 SGHTS and CDR2 YDEGEE. This CDR3 has 14 residues. The V and J ends lost 2 bases and 4 bases respectively, with 10 bases between them. Written as DNA, the CDR3 is TGTGCCAGCAGCTTTATTCAGGGAAATCAGCCCCAGCATTTT. Its protein is CASSFIQGNQPQHF.

The chain carries TRBV25-1 and TRBJ2-3, with 10 bases fitting TRBD1. The germline V gene has CDR1 MGHDK and CDR2 SYGVNS. V lost 2 bases to trimming and J lost 4 bases; unmatched junction nucleotides: 6. There are 16 residues in the CDR3. The CDR3 nucleotides read TGTGCCAGCAGTGAAACCGGGACAGGGGTGTCAGATACGCAGTATTTT. This gives the protein CASSETGTGVSDTQYF.

This clone has just a few counts. This chain links TRBV7-6 with TRBJ2-6, with D possibly TRBD1 on 6 matching bases. Germline-derived CDR1 and CDR2 are SGHVS and FNYEAQ. There are 16 residues in the CDR3. Trimming left V 5 bases short and J 1 base short, with 12 bases between. The CDR3 reads CASSLRGGSGANVLTF. DNA for the CDR3: TGTGCCAGCAGCCTTAGAGGGGGATCTGGGGCCAACGTCCTGACTTTC.